These 8 T cell receptor beta chains originate from one sample sequenced in a study of neurological immune-mediated disorders. TCRdb called the 5' RACE reads again in MiXCR, with one record for every CDR3 protein. The repertoire has roughly 70,000 distinct CDR3 sequences, 3.9% of them found once; the top ten carry 1% to 1.5%. The sequenced material came from PBMCs. Source of these receptors: a man aged 30-40 years with multiple sclerosis.

There are many counts of this clonotype. The gene calls are TRBV24-1 and TRBJ2-2; D gene ambiguous. Germline V gene data show CDR1 as KGHDR and CDR2 as SFDVKD. The CDR3 totals 14 residues. Trimming stripped 4 bases from V and 3 bases from J, with 8 bases between. The CDR3 region has the DNA TGTGCCACCAGTGAAATTGAGGACACCGGGGAGCTGTTTTTT. Residues: CATSEIEDTGELFF.

As for this clonotype: This clone may be a read error of a much larger clone one base away. This likely comes from a read error, as the CDR3 has no conserved phenylalanine or tryptophan at its end. The chain is built from TRBV6-6 and TRBJ1-5, with no clear D. V was trimmed by 3 bases and J by 13 bases, leaving 16 bases between them. Looked up from germline, CDR1 is MNHNY and CDR2 is SVGAGI (reference sequence). CDR3 size: 13 residues. Here the CDR3 reads CASSYGDAISQHC. For the CDR3, the DNA is TGTGCCAGCAGTTATGGGGATGCAATCTCTCAGCATTGT.

In this sample, this clonotype turned up a few times. One base away lies a much larger clone, so this may be a sequencing read error. The CDR3 spells CASSIGQGSYQPQNF. DNA of the CDR3: TGTGCCAGCAGTATCGGACAGGGGTCGTATCAGCCCCAGAATTTT. V and J are TRBV12-3 or TRBV12-4 and TRBJ1-5; 9 positions agree with TRBD1. This CDR3 region has 15 residues.

The table lists this clonotype with many counts. The V and J genes are TRBV20-1 and TRBJ2-7; TRBD2 aligns across 11 bases. With 6 bases clipped from V and 1 base from J, the junction kept 5 bases outside the gene matches. The CDR3 spans 14 residues. Germline values: CDR1 DFQATT, CDR2 SNEGSKA (reference sequence). CDR3 loop: CSAITSGGSYEQYF. The DNA of the CDR3 is TGCAGTGCCATAACTAGCGGGGGATCCTACGAGCAGTACTTC.

This clonotype occurred many times. The CDR3 bases are TGTGCCAGCAGTTCCCGGGGCCCCTACGAGCAGTACTTC. Its translation: CASSSRGPYEQYF. The chain has TRBV28 and TRBJ2-7; D is possibly TRBD1 or TRBD2 (5 bases each). Germline CDR1 MDHEN, CDR2 SYDVKM. Trimming removed 4 bases at V and 2 bases at J, with 9 bases between. This CDR3 contains 13 residues.

This clonotype has ten or more counts. The chain is built from TRBV7-9 and TRBJ2-1; tentative D call: TRBD2 (6 bases). Trimming pared 5 bases from V and 3 bases from J, leaving 17 bases between. Germline-derived CDR1 and CDR2 are SEHNR and FQNEAQ (reference sequence). This CDR3 has 16 amino acids. The CDR3 DNA sequence: TGTGCCAGCAGCGAAGGCCGGGGGAATTTCTACAATGAGCAGTTCTTC. It specifies CASSEGRGNFYNEQFF.

In this sample, this clonotype turned up many times. The rearrangement joins TRBV20-1 to TRBJ1-2; no clear D gene. Germline CDR1 is DFQATT and CDR2 is SNEGSKA (reference sequence). V lost 6 bases, J lost 0 bases, and 11 bases lay in between. The CDR3 has 13 residues. This CDR3 reads CSARTHTNYGYTF. The CDR3, as DNA: TGCAGTGCCAGGACGCATACTAACTATGGCTACACCTTC.

A few counts support this clonotype. The chain is built from TRBV12-3 or TRBV12-4 and TRBJ2-2; TRBD1 is a possible D gene (6 bases). V was trimmed by 9 bases and J by 2 bases, leaving 13 bases between them. The CDR3 has 14 amino acids. The CDR3 nucleotides read TGTGCCAGTTCGCAGGGGCCTAACACCGGGGAGCTGTTTTTT. Amino acid sequence: CASSQGPNTGELFF.